The clone carrying this T cell receptor beta chain turned up a few times. Its specificity is not known. Researchers prepared the TCRbeta library using unique molecular identifiers, the study reports. TCRdb processed the PCR reads anew with MiXCR; each CDR3 protein has one entry. The sample includes 600,000 to 700,000 distinct CDR3 sequences, roughly 14% of them seen just once. The CDR3 runs 13 residues. V lost 3 bases, J lost 9 bases, and 2 bases stayed unmatched. These data come from a study of T-cell reconstitution after alpha-beta-depleted transplantation in children. Study results and limitations: Newly made T cells mostly supplied T-cell counts and diversity one year after transplant. After transplant, at about two months, alpha-beta T cells were reportedly derived from several hundred expanded graft clones. In some patients, recipient T cells and intrathymic progenitors surviving conditioning explained high day-60 diversity.

V is TRBV12-3 or TRBV12-4 and J is TRBJ2-1; TRBD2 aligns across 10 bases. Material: PBMCs, obtained before TCRalphabeta/CD19-depleted stem cell transplant. The sequence came from a girl aged 2-15 years with congenital amegakaryocytic thrombocytopenia, due to receive a stem cell transplant. The CDR3 DNA follows: TGTGCCAGCAGTTTTTCTAGCGGGAGTGAGCAGTTCTTC. Translation gives CASSFSSGSEQFF.